The rows below give T cell receptor beta chains drawn from one sample of a study of PD-1 blockade in mismatch repair-deficient tumors. Data came from immunoSEQ multiplex PCR; TCRdb stores just in-frame clones and leaves some out. The data hold about 16,000 clones, with approximately 81% observed a single time. The specimen was PBMCs, collected before pembrolizumab treatment. The receptors shown here come from an adult with mismatch repair-deficient cancer. Each CDR3 is given with its conserved first and last residue. The order of the fields is CDR3 protein, V gene.

CDR3: CASSLSGGGVDGYTF
V: TRBV5-5

CDR3: CASSVAWSPSPSAEAFF
V: TRBV9

CDR3: CASSQGTGQETQYF
V: TRBV18

CDR3: CASSYRTGGLSGNTIYF
V: TRBV4-1

CDR3: CASTDGTGEYDGYTF
V: TRBV6-1

CDR3: CASSPPGATNEKLFF
V: TRBV7-8

CDR3: CASSYGTSGRATYEQYF
V: TRBV28

CDR3: CASSQLGLGESQETQYF
V: TRBV27

CDR3: CASSSHRSPTGVLSGYTF
V: TRBV13

CDR3: CASSFPGQSEAFF
V: TRBV11-3

CDR3: CASSQGGLAGDRRDEQFF
V: TRBV4-1

CDR3: CSVWAVGTVVEAFF
V: TRBV29-1

CDR3: CAIGGTSGRNTGELFF
V: TRBV10-3

CDR3: CASSLSGELFF
V: TRBV7-9

CDR3: CASSPGTGAAQETQYF
V: TRBV11-2

CDR3: CASSVLDTQYF
V: TRBV19

CDR3: CASDPGQGGRQYF
V: TRBV7-9

CDR3: CASRPTGVDGYTF
V: TRBV6-6

CDR3: CASSQDQGSLSSYEQYF
V: TRBV4-1

CDR3: CASSLLGLAGARNTGELFF
V: TRBV28

CDR3: CASSQSRDRTYEQYF
V: TRBV4-3

CDR3: CASSGTGTELRGYTF
V: TRBV9

CDR3: CASSRGRGAFF
V: TRBV4-1

CDR3: CSVERQGTNYGYTF
V: TRBV29-1

CDR3: CASSQALGGGPETQYF
V: TRBV4-3

CDR3: CASSLVGTDYTTNEKLFF
V: TRBV5-4

CDR3: CAWTSGSTAEQFF
V: TRBV30

CDR3: CASSLASTGELFF
V: TRBV9

CDR3: CASSPPTSSYEQYF
V: TRBV18

CDR3: CASSYSSGTYNEQFF
V: TRBV6-5

CDR3: CASSIVAGAVYEQYF
V: TRBV6-1

CDR3: CASRGLAAYNEQFF
V: TRBV4-1

CDR3: CASSEVGTGYNEQFF
V: TRBV2

CDR3: CASEQGIATNEKLFF
V: TRBV7-9

CDR3: CASSSPGHGEKLFF
V: TRBV13

CDR3: CASSMTSGMGNEQFF
V: TRBV19

CDR3: CASSSGTDLSYEQYF
V: TRBV5-4

CDR3: CASSLGTERYNEQFF
V: TRBV5-1

CDR3: CSVGGGGGRGYTF
V: TRBV29-1

CDR3: CASSSSGRGGYEQYF
V: TRBV7-9

CDR3: CASSYGQGGNEQFF
V: TRBV6-6

CDR3: CASSPPIGGENEKLFF
V: TRBV7-9

CDR3: CASSSGGLQETQYF
V: TRBV5-1

CDR3: CASSASGTSGRAYNEQFF
V: TRBV10-1

CDR3: CASSWETPIDTQYF
V: TRBV28

CDR3: CASSLTHMRGYEQYF
V: TRBV7-2

CDR3: CASSFSGHLRNEQFF
V: TRBV6-5

CDR3: CASRANWPNDWEQYF
V: TRBV19